This TCR beta chain was retrieved from a study of T cell changes during pregnancy in multiple sclerosis. Some clones are missing from TCRdb's copy, which holds only in-frame ones; the method was immunoSEQ multiplex PCR. The sample yields roughly 100,000 clones, 91% seen once. Trimming stripped 5 bases from V and 2 bases from J, with 15 bases between. The CDR3 has 15 residues. Per the germline V gene, CDR1 is SGHNT and CDR2 is YYREEE (reference sequence). The receptor comes from a female donor in good health, enrolled as a control in a pregnancy study. Here the sequenced sample was peripheral blood, taken after pregnancy. This sequence joins TRBV5-4 and TRBJ2-3; TRBD2 might be the D (6 bases). The CDR3 DNA sequence: TGTGCCAGCAGTTTCCCTTCGGGGGACACAGATACGCAGTATTTT. Encoded protein: CASSFPSGDTDTQYF. Using reference TRBV5-4 and TRBJ2-3 for the parts outside the CDR3, the full variable domain is ETGVTQSPTHLIKTRGQQVTLRCSSQSGHNTVSWYQQALGQGPQFIFQYYREEENGRGNFPPRFSGLQFPNYSSELNVNALELDDSALYLCASSFPSGDTDTQYFGPGTRLTVL.